The TCR beta chain described here comes from a study of blood T cell repertoires in COVID-19. About the study: Acute and convalescent COVID-19 specimens originated in the United States, Italy and Spain.

Original methodology: The authors estimated nucleated cell counts from reference gene primer amplification. TCRdb's copy holds only in-frame clones and misses some; the assay was immunoSEQ multiplex PCR. V and J calls and clone size are those listed in that table; D and trimming were worked out from the DNA. Altogether more than 300,000 clones are present, around 90% being singletons, with the ten largest covering more than 1%. In assigning cohorts, the study relied on participant-reported clinical history. Either two negative PCRs, clearance, or symptom resolution qualified Cohort 3 donors as recovered. V was clipped by 6 bases and J by 0 bases, with 9 bases between them. The germline V gene has CDR1 MNHEY and CDR2 SVGEGT. This CDR3 is 15 amino acids long.

The chain couples TRBV6-2 or TRBV6-3 to TRBJ2-6; D is ambiguous. This clonotype was obtained from a woman aged 18-35 years who had recovered from COVID-19. The sequenced sample was PBMCs or T cells enriched from blood (not recorded which). The CDR3: CASSELLSGANVLTF. DNA for the CDR3: TGTGCCAGCAGCGAGCTCCTCTCTGGGGCCAACGTCCTGACTTTC.